The 8 T cell receptor beta chains below come from one sample, sequenced in a study of Graves' ophthalmopathy and Graves' hyperthyroidism. Using RNA transcripts, the TCR beta CDR3 regions were amplified. Second-round multiplex PCR came after first-round RT-PCR with HTBI primers. TCRdb re-called the multiplex PCR reads with MiXCR, one entry per CDR3 protein. The data contain 660,000 or so distinct CDR3 sequences, over 40% of them singletons. The sample consisted of peripheral blood. These receptors all come from an adult man with Graves' ophthalmopathy.

On this clonotype itself: The junction shows a germline mismatch at one end, possibly a read error. The V call is TRBV7-2, the J call TRBJ1-1; D unclear. The CDR3 sequence is 15 residues long. CDR1 is SGHTA, CDR2 FQGNSA, per germline. The CDR3 DNA follows: TGCGCCAGCAGCCAAGATGAGAACATGAACACTGAAGCTTTCTTT. This codes for CASSQDENMNTEAFF.

The V gene is TRBV7-2, the J gene TRBJ2-7, with a tentative D call TRBD2 (6 bases). The CDR3 sequence is 15 residues long. Trimming cost V 1 base and J 2 bases, with 12 bases left between them. Germline V gene sequence: CDR1 SGHTA, CDR2 FQGNSA. The CDR3 here is CASSLERWGAYEQYF. For the CDR3, the DNA is TGTGCCAGCAGCTTAGAACGCTGGGGGGCCTACGAGCAGTACTTC.

The chain employs TRBV9 and TRBJ1-4; D call uncertain. V was pared by 4 bases and J by 6 bases, with 25 bases between. Germline-derived CDR1 and CDR2 are SGDLS and YYNGEE. This CDR3 is built from 18 residues. CDR3 in DNA: TGTGCCAGCAGCTTAGCGCGTCTGGTTTCTAATGGCTATGAAAAACTGTTTTTT. Its translation: CASSLARLVSNGYEKLFF.

This clonotype has at least ten counts. J is TRBJ2-7 and V is TRBV2; no clear D gene. From germline, CDR1 is SNHLY and CDR2 FYNNEI. This CDR3 is 12 amino acids long. Trimming took off 6 bases at V and 1 base at J, with 7 bases between the two ends. The CDR3 spells CASRAPSYEQYF. The CDR3 region has the DNA TGTGCCAGCAGGGCACCATCCTACGAGCAGTACTTC.

The table lists this clonotype with a few counts. J is TRBJ1-2 and V is TRBV7-2; perhaps TRBD1 as D (6 bases). The CDR3 consists of 14 residues. The germline CDR1 and CDR2 sequences are SGHTA and FQGNSA. Trimming took 5 bases from V and 4 from J, leaving 14 bases between them. CDR3 nucleotides: TGTGCCAGCAGCCTCCGGGACACCCGCTATGGCTACACCTTC. Amino acid sequence: CASSLRDTRYGYTF.

This clonotype was observed at least ten times. This rearrangement joins TRBV4-2 to TRBJ1-6; D not certain. Germline CDR1 is LGHNA and CDR2 is YNFKEQ. V was cut by 0 bases and J by 6 bases, with 9 bases left in between. CDR3 length equals 15 residues. The CDR3 loop reads CASSQDGKSNSPLHF. DNA of the CDR3: TGTGCCAGCAGCCAAGACGGGAAAAGTAATTCACCCCTCCACTTT.

This clonotype has a handful of counts. The chain is built from TRBV2 and TRBJ2-1; D might be TRBD2 (5 bases). This CDR3 has 11 residues. Per the germline V gene, CDR1 is SNHLY and CDR2 is FYNNEI. Trimming removed 2 bases from V and 13 bases from J, with 9 bases in between. CDR3 residues: CASSESGSQFF. The CDR3 DNA reads TGTGCCAGCAGTGAAAGCGGATCTCAGTTCTTC. The complete variable domain, with remaining parts taken from reference TRBV2 and TRBJ2-1, reads EPEVTQTPSHQVTQMGQEVILRCVPISNHLYFYWYRQILGQKVEFLVSFYNNEISEKSEIFDDQFSVERPDGSNFTLKIRSTKLEDSAMYFCASSESGSQFFGPGTRLTVL.

The table lists this clonotype with a few counts. The chain has TRBV6-5 and TRBJ2-6; no clear D gene. The CDR3 loop spans 16 amino acids. Germline CDR1 reads MNHEY; CDR2 reads SVGAGI. Between the trimmed V and J ends, which lost 5 bases and 2 bases, there was a span of 13 bases. CDR3 sequence: CASSERSPTGANVLTF. CDR3 sequence (DNA): TGTGCCAGCAGTGAAAGGTCCCCAACTGGGGCCAACGTCCTGACTTTC.